Listed below are T cell receptor beta chains from one sample, sequenced in a study of cytomegalovirus exposure and HLA in healthy donors. Generated by immunoSEQ multiplex PCR, the TCRdb table keeps only in-frame clones and is missing some. The sample records about 180,000 clones, around nine tenths being singletons. Input material: PBMCs. These TCRs come from a woman in her twenties or thirties in good health and CMV-seronegative. Both conserved end residues are part of each CDR3. The order of the fields is J gene, V gene, CDR3 protein.

J: TRBJ2-1; V: TRBV11-2; CDR3: CASSFGLAGTQQFF
J: TRBJ1-1; V: TRBV30; CDR3: CAWLPGLGNTEAFF
J: TRBJ1-1; V: TRBV5-1; CDR3: CASSLGDSIPFMNTEAFF
J: TRBJ2-3; V: TRBV2; CDR3: CASSQTSGGPGTQYF
J: TRBJ2-2; V: TRBV9; CDR3: CASSVGTGYNTGELFF
J: TRBJ1-1; V: TRBV12-5; CDR3: CASGWGPKGAGTEAFF
J: TRBJ1-5; V: TRBV27; CDR3: CASSPEGPRQPQHF
J: TRBJ2-6; V: TRBV18; CDR3: CASSPPIFKPGANVLTF
J: TRBJ2-5; V: TRBV5-6; CDR3: CASSGLGVETQYF
J: TRBJ1-6; V: TRBV27; CDR3: CASSLTAGAGSPLHF
J: TRBJ1-1; V: TRBV5-6; CDR3: CASSLGQGARLGTEAFF
J: TRBJ1-5; V: TRBV6-6; CDR3: CASRSSGGGQPQHF
J: TRBJ2-1; V: TRBV14; CDR3: CASSHPGQLNEQFF
J: TRBJ1-2; V: TRBV7-9; CDR3: CASRSSQGSGYTF
J: TRBJ1-1; V: TRBV18; CDR3: CASSPPAGTSARAFF
J: TRBJ2-7; V: TRBV18; CDR3: CASSRTGGDVHEQYF
J: TRBJ1-1; V: TRBV5-1; CDR3: CASSPILTRRGGTEAFF